Listed below are T cell receptor beta chains from one sample, sequenced in a study of resident and recirculating memory T cells in vitiligo. The method was immunoSEQ multiplex PCR; TCRdb's version includes in-frame clones alone and lacks a portion of them. There are around 40,000 clones in the sample; around nine tenths occur only once, and roughly 4.7% lies in the top ten. Sequenced material: blood. These receptors all stem from a male donor with vitiligo. Each CDR3 is given with its conserved first and last residue. D genes are given only for firm matches. Only part of the rows carry a size: once, few, many, or a class if the clone is expanded.

cdr3_aa,cdr3_nt,clone_size,v_call,d_call,j_call
CASTRTPSGANVLTF,TGTGCCAGCACCCGGACACCCTCTGGGGCCAACGTCCTGACTTTC,-,TRBV6-6,-,TRBJ2-6
CASGLATGLLFF,TGTGCTAGTGGTTTGGCGACAGGGCTACTGTTTTTT,-,TRBV12-5,TRBD1,TRBJ1-4
CASGFAGTGAFSGANVLTF,TGTGCTAGTGGCTTTGCGGGAACTGGCGCCTTCTCTGGGGCCAACGTCCTGACTTTC,-,TRBV12-5,-,TRBJ2-6
CASSPGPGQGSYEQFF,TGTGCCAGCAGCCCGGGACCGGGACAGGGGTCGTATGAGCAGTTCTTC,once,TRBV9,TRBD1,TRBJ2-1
CASSLAAGGGEKLFF,TGTGCCAGCAGCTTGGCCGCAGGGGGAGGTGAAAAACTGTTTTTT,-,TRBV5-6,TRBD1,TRBJ1-4
CASSVKGGRIPEAFF,TGTGCCAGCAGTGTTAAGGGGGGGAGGATCCCTGAAGCTTTCTTT,-,TRBV25-1,-,TRBJ1-1
CASSLGGGLNTEAFF,TGTGCCAGCAGCTTGGGGGGAGGCCTGAACACTGAAGCTTTCTTT,-,TRBV5-6,-,TRBJ1-1
CASSLTGYTNGYTF,TGTGCCAGCAGCTTGACAGGGTATACAAACGGCTACACCTTC,-,TRBV7-2,TRBD1,TRBJ1-2
CASSPRDRRHLPYNEQFF,TGCGCCAGCAGCCCCCGGGACAGGCGACACCTTCCCTACAATGAGCAGTTCTTC,-,TRBV5-1,TRBD1,TRBJ2-1
CASSYSGGNSPLHF,TGTGCCAGCAGTTACTCCGGGGGGAATTCACCCCTCCACTTT,few,TRBV6-5,-,TRBJ1-6
CASSVGRVETQYF,TGTGCCAGCAGCGTAGGGCGGGTCGAGACCCAGTACTTC,-,TRBV9,-,TRBJ2-5
CASSLRSGTGNTIYF,TGCGCCAGCAGCTTGAGATCGGGGACTGGAAACACCATATATTTT,-,TRBV5-1,-,TRBJ1-3
CASSSPRGEQYF,TGTGCCAGCAGCAGCCCGCGGGGCGAGCAGTACTTC,-,TRBV5-4,-,TRBJ2-7
CASSLDPRSTDTQYF,TGTGCCAGCAGCTTAGATCCCCGGAGCACAGATACGCAGTATTTT,-,TRBV11-2,-,TRBJ2-3
CASSGLAVTDTQYF,TGTGCCAGCAGTGGTCTAGCAGTGACAGATACGCAGTATTTT,-,TRBV9,-,TRBJ2-3
CASSQQGAGNTIYF,TGTGCCAGCAGCCAACAGGGGGCTGGAAACACCATATATTTT,-,TRBV7-9,TRBD1,TRBJ1-3
CASSLTGRLNTGELFF,TGTGCCAGCAGCTTGACAGGTCGACTGAACACCGGGGAGCTGTTTTTT,-,TRBV5-6,-,TRBJ2-2
CASSSPGQLPQHF,TGTGCCAGCAGCTCCCCCGGACAGTTGCCCCAGCATTTT,once,TRBV7-9,-,TRBJ1-5
CASSFRTGGDGYTF,TGTGCCAGCAGCTTCCGGACAGGGGGCGATGGCTACACCTTC,-,TRBV7-8,TRBD1,TRBJ1-2
CASSPEDTQYF,TGTGCCAGCTCACCCGAGGATACGCAGTATTTT,-,TRBV18,-,TRBJ2-3
CASSPWSWGANVLTF,TGTGCCAGCAGCCCATGGAGTTGGGGGGCCAACGTCCTGACTTTC,-,TRBV6-1,-,TRBJ2-6
CASSLSTGGDTEAFF,TGTGCCAGCAGCTTGTCGACAGGGGGGGACACTGAAGCTTTCTTT,-,TRBV5-4,TRBD1,TRBJ1-1